Included here is one T cell receptor (beta chain) sequence, with context. The target antigen is unknown. Investigators divided CD4+ cells into CD45RA+ naive and CD45RA-negative memory subsets. The sample originates from a study of shared clonotypes between healthy human individuals. Study results and caveats: Memory subsets had estimated richness that was generally smaller than that of naive subsets. Clonotype sharing among donors was thought likely to change with sequencing depth.

Every immunoSEQ plate was one replicate of a subset's evenly spread DNA. The assay was immunoSEQ multiplex PCR, and TCRdb's table has in-frame clones only and misses some. The data hold about 1.1 million clones, with 60% to 85% observed a single time. Germline values: CDR1 MDHEN, CDR2 SYDVKM. Trimming shortened V by 6 bases and J by 1 base, and 12 bases separated the two germline ends. The CDR3 sequence is 14 residues long. The sequence was obtained from a man younger than 35 in good health. Some clones in this sample may be carry-over from other donors' samples. The sequenced material came from memory CD4+ T cells from PBMCs. Subset here: CD45RA-negative fraction. The rearrangement links TRBV28 to TRBJ2-5, with unresolved D. The CDR3, as DNA: TGTGCCAGCAGCCCCACTTGGGGCCAAGAGACCCAGTACTTC. Amino acids: CASSPTWGQETQYF.